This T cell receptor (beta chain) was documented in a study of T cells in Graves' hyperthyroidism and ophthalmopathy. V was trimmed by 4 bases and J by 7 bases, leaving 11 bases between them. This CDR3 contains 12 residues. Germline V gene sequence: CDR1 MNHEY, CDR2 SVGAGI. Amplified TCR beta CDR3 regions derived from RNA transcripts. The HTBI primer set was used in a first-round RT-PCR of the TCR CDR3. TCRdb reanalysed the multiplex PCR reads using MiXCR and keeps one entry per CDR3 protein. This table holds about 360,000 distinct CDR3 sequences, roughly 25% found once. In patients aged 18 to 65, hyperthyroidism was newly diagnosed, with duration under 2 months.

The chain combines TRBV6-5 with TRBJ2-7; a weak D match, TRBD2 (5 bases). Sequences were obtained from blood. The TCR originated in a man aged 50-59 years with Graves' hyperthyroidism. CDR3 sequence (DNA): TGTGCCAGCAGTTCACCGCGGAGGGAGCAGTACTTC. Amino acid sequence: CASSSPRREQYF.